These 12 T cell receptor beta chains originate from one sample sequenced in a study of T cell changes during pregnancy in multiple sclerosis (dated 2019 in TCRdb). Libraries were constructed by the immunoSEQ multiplex PCR assay. The table was pulled from immuneACCESS by TCRdb, which kept in-frame rearrangements only. Such tables lose some clones; where checked, under half of the loss comes from unresolved V genes, and the rest has no known cause. The sample table holds 35,000 to 45,000 clones, of which roughly 90% were seen once. The ten largest clones take up roughly 13% of the sample. The sample here was CD8+ T cells from peripheral blood mononuclear cells, taken in the first trimester of pregnancy. Receptors originate from a female donor with multiple sclerosis, enrolled in a pregnancy study.

The rearrangement uses TRBV5-1 and TRBJ2-1; D is ambiguous. Trimming shortened V by 2 bases and J by 5 bases, and 5 bases separated the two germline ends. The CDR3 runs 12 residues. Germline V gene data show CDR1 as SGHRS and CDR2 as YFSETQ. CDR3 in amino acids: CASSLTDNEQFF. CDR3 bases: TGCGCCAGCAGCTTAACAGACAATGAGCAGTTCTTC.

A single count supports this clone. The CDR3 reads CASSLEVYRTGVSGELFF. CDR3 sequence (DNA): TGTGCCAGCAGCTTAGAGGTTTACCGGACAGGGGTTTCCGGGGAGCTGTTTTTT. The rearrangement joins TRBV11-3 to TRBJ2-2, with 9 bases matching TRBD1. J lost 6 bases, V lost 0 bases, and 11 bases had no gene match. Germline V gene lookup returns CDR1 SGHNT and CDR2 YENEEA. The CDR3 is 18 residues long.

The rearrangement uses TRBV2 and TRBJ2-7; perhaps TRBD2 as D (5 bases). The CDR3 consists of 16 residues. Trimming removed 0 bases from V and 3 bases from J, with 15 bases in between. Germline CDR1 and CDR2: SNHLY and FYNNEI. The CDR3 DNA reads TGTGCCAGCAGTGAAGCGCTTCGGGGAATCGGCTACGAGCAGTACTTC. Translated, it gives CASSEALRGIGYEQYF.

The rearrangement uses TRBV6-1 and TRBJ1-2; no reliable D call. V lost 4 bases to trimming and J lost 7 bases, with 7 bases between them. The germline gives CDR1 MNHNS, CDR2 SASEGT. This CDR3 contains 11 residues. This CDR3 reads CASSGPGGYTF. The CDR3 DNA follows: TGTGCCAGCAGTGGGCCGGGTGGCTACACCTTC.

This chain links TRBV27 with TRBJ2-5; TRBD2 might be the D (5 bases). The CDR3 runs 16 residues. V shed 1 base and J shed 2 bases, with 14 bases lying between them. From germline, CDR1 is MNHEY and CDR2 SMNVEV (reference sequence). The CDR3 reads CASSLFFSGKQETQYF. For the CDR3, the DNA is TGTGCCAGCAGTTTATTTTTTTCGGGAAAACAAGAGACCCAGTACTTC.

V usage is TRBV5-6 and J usage is TRBJ1-2; tentatively, D is TRBD1 (6 bases). The germline V gene has CDR1 SGHDT and CDR2 YYEEEE. Trimming cost V 0 bases and J 7 bases, with 13 bases left between them. The CDR3 totals 14 residues. The DNA of the CDR3 is TGTGCCAGCAGCTTGGGACAGGCGGCGGGTGGCTACACCTTC. This sequence encodes CASSLGQAAGGYTF.

The rearrangement links TRBV19 to TRBJ1-5; D not certain. CDR1 and CDR2 (germline): LNHDA, SQIVND (reference sequence). Trimming took off 4 bases at V and 0 bases at J, with 10 bases between the two ends. This CDR3 has 15 residues. CDR3 amino acids: CASSTGVYSNQPQHF. The DNA for the CDR3 is TGTGCCAGTAGTACCGGGGTATATAGCAATCAGCCCCAGCATTTT. Full variable domain (missing parts from reference TRBV19 and TRBJ1-5): DGGITQSPKYLFRKEGQNVTLSCEQNLNHDAMYWYRQDPGQGLRLIYYSQIVNDFQKGDIAEGYSVSREKKESFPLTVTSAQKNPTAFYLCASSTGVYSNQPQHFGDGTRLSIL.

This chain uses TRBV6-6 with TRBJ1-5; D is perhaps TRBD1 (6 bases). The CDR3 totals 14 residues. V lost 6 bases, J lost 4 bases, and 13 bases lay in between. Germline V CDR1 and CDR2: MNHNY, SVGAGI (reference sequence). CDR3 nucleotides: TGTGCCAGCAGCCTGACAGGATTGAATCAGCCCCAGCATTTT. It codes for CASSLTGLNQPQHF.

The chain is built from TRBV10-2 and TRBJ2-7; D is perhaps TRBD1 (5 bases). Germline assignment: CDR1 WSHSY and CDR2 SAAADI. The V and J ends lost 5 bases and 3 bases respectively, with 14 bases between them. CDR3 size: 14 residues. The CDR3 reads CASSKQVDLYEQYF. The CDR3 nucleotides read TGCGCCAGCAGTAAACAGGTAGACCTCTACGAGCAGTACTTC.

The chain combines TRBV27 with TRBJ1-6; D gene ambiguous. CDR1 is MNHEY, CDR2 SMNVEV, per germline (reference sequence). The CDR3 covers 13 residues. V was trimmed by 10 bases and J by 4 bases, leaving 11 bases between them. Written as DNA, the CDR3 is TGTGCCACCACGACAACTTATAATTCACCCCTCCACTTT. As protein: CATTTTYNSPLHF.

This clone was counted once. The CDR3 DNA sequence: TGCGCCAGCAGCCATCCAGGGAGGGCCACTGAAGCTTTCTTT. The encoded protein is CASSHPGRATEAFF. This chain uses TRBV4-1 with TRBJ1-1; D might be TRBD1 (5 bases). CDR1 is MGHRA and CDR2 is YSYEKL in the germline V gene. The CDR3 sequence is 14 residues long. The V gene lost 3 bases and the J gene lost 4 bases, with 12 bases spanning the gap.

This chain links TRBV19 with TRBJ2-6; D possibly corresponds to TRBD2 (6 bases). Trimming stripped 5 bases from V and 0 bases from J, with 11 bases between. Germline loops: CDR1 LNHDA, CDR2 SQIVND (reference sequence). The CDR3 runs to 16 residues. The CDR3 coding sequence is TGTGCCAGTAGTCCCCCGGAGGGCTCTGGGGCCAACGTCCTGACTTTC. It translates to CASSPPEGSGANVLTF.